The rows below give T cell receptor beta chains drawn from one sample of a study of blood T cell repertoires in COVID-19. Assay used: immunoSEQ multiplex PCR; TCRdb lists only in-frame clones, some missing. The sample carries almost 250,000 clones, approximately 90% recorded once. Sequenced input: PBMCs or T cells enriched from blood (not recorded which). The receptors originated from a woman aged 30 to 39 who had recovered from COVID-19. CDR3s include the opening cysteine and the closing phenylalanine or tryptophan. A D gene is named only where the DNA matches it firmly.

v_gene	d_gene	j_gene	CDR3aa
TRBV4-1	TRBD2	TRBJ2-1	CASSQVGRGLANLHEQFF
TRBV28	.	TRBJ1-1	CASSSPGVNTEAFF
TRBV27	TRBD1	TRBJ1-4	CASSFRTGGVVRDEKLFF
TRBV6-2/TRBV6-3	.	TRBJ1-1	CASSTNTEAFF
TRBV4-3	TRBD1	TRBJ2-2	CASRHRGSGELFF
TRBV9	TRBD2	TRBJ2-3	CASSVGLAGGGAQYF
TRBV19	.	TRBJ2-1	CASSSLGAGVFF
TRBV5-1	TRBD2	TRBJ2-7	CASSSGTSDHEQYF
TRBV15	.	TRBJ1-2	CATSRVGASDRNYGYTF
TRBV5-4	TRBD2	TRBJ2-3	CASRQTGGPGDTQYF
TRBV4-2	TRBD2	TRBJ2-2	CASSQDRIPGLAGRLMIGELFF
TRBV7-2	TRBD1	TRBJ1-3	CASSLLRHPDRGVRNTIYF
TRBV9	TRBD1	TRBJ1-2	CASSVRTGSGYTF
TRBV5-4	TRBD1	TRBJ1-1	CASGNRGTEAFF
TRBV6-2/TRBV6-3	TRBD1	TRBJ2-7	CASSYLGQGSGYEQYF
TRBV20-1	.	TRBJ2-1	CSASIRAVNEQFF
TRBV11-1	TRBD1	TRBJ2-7	CASSLEQGSTYEQYF
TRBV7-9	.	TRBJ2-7	CATGRDYEQYF
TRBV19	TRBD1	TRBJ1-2	CASSTRDRGNYGYTF
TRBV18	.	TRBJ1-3	CASSEGRESSGNTIYF
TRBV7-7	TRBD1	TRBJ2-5	CASSPSPDRVETQYF
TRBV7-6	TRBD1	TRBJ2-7	CASSPRTGGHYEQYF
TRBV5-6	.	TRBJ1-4	CASSLEGGREKLFF
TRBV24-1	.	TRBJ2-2	CATSDRGTGRGTGELFF
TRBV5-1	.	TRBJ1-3	CASSPRVDGNTIYF
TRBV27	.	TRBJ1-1	CASSLGGGGGLAFF